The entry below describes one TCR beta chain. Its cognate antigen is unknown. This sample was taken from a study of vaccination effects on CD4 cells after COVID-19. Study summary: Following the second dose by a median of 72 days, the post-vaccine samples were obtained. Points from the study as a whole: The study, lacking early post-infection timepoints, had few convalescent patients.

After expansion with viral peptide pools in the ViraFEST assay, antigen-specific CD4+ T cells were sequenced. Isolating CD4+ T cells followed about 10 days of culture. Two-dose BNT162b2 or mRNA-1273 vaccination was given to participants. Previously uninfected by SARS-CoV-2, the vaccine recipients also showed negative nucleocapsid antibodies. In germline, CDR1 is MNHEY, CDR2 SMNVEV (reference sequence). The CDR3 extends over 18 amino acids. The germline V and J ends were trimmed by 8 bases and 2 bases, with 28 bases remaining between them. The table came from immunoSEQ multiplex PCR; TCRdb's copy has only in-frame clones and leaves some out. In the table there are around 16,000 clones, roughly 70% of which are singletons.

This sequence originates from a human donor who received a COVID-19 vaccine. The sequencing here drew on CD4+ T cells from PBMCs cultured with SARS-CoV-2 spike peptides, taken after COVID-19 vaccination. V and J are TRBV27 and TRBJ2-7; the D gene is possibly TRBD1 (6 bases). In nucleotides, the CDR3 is TGTGCCAGCCTAACCTATCCCAACAATCCAGGGGACCCCTACGAGCAGTACTTC. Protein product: CASLTYPNNPGDPYEQYF.